The 6 T cell receptor beta chains listed next were all sequenced from one sample in a study of monozygotic twins with inflammatory bowel disease. After re-calling the 5' RACE reads, TCRdb lists one entry per CDR3 protein, DNA absent. This listing includes about 350,000 distinct CDR3 sequences. The sample taken for sequencing was blood. The receptor source for this set is a human donor with ulcerative colitis or Crohn's disease, or a healthy co-twin of an affected twin (not recorded which).

V is TRBV12-3 or TRBV12-4 and J is TRBJ1-3. The CDR3 has 15 residues. CDR3 in amino acids: CASSSWTVAGNTIYF.

This chain connects TRBV5-1 to TRBJ2-7; there is no DNA to check the TCRdb D call of TRBD1. The CDR3 extends over 14 amino acids. The germline V gene encodes CDR1 SGHRS and CDR2 YFSETQ. The CDR3 is CASSHRAGGSEQYF.

This chain connects TRBV27 to TRBJ2-4. Germline CDR1 and CDR2: MNHEY and SMNVEV (reference sequence). CDR3 length: 13 amino acids. The CDR3 loop reads CASSLRPAYIQYF.

V and J are TRBV28 and TRBJ1-2; lacking DNA, the TRBD1 call made by TCRdb goes unchecked. Germline V CDR1 and CDR2: MDHEN, SYDVKM. This CDR3 is built from 11 residues. This chain's CDR3 is CASTDKGGYTF.

The CDR3 region is CSVARGGVNNEQFF. The rearrangement joins TRBV29-1 to TRBJ2-1; the D call of TRBD2 rests on TCRdb alone, since no DNA is present to check it. Looked up from germline, CDR1 is SQVTM and CDR2 is ANQGSEA. The CDR3 has 14 amino acids.

The genes are TRBV9 and TRBJ2-5; TCRdb's assignment of TRBD2 cannot be checked, as there is no DNA. The CDR3 has 13 amino acids. Looked up from germline, CDR1 is SGDLS and CDR2 is YYNGEE. CDR3 sequence reads: CASSTGGEETQYF.